This T cell receptor (beta chain) was sequenced during a study of breast tumors, draining lymph nodes, adjacent tissues (TCRdb year 2016). Regarding the research as a whole: TCR beta repertoires were compared across tumor, adjacent nontumor tissue and axillary lymph nodes obtained from breast cancer patients. The study aimed to assess the relationships and possible T-cell exchange between tumor, surrounding tissue and draining lymph node repertoires in human breast cancer.

Lymph node samples came from the axillary draining lymph nodes of breast cancer patients. Ten or more counts support this clonotype. This receptor's antigen is unknown. Per-base qualities were not stored, and no clone one base away is much larger. Instrument on record: Illumina HiSeq 2000. Multiplex PCR amplification was used to build the TCR beta chain libraries. The amplified TCR beta chain products were analyzed by high-throughput sequencing. TCRdb took the public reads, trimmed them with fastp at Q25, ran MiXCR for clone calling and kept in-frame beta chains. Each entry is one CDR3 protein sequence, shown with its most common DNA and genes. The sample table contains 150,000 to 250,000 distinct CDR3 sequences; only one count was recorded for roughly 31% of them. The ten largest account for about 4.5% of the sample. The paper's findings and limits, for the study overall: The data were judged consistent with most tumor T cells deriving from the lymph node and then expanding within tumor tissue. T-cell repertoire diversity in tumors was found to be lower than in lymph nodes but higher than in nontumor tissue, and preferential V and J gene usage was observed. In luminal-like breast cancer, tumor and nontumor tissue repertoires resembled each other significantly more than in basal-like breast cancer. The conclusion that tumor T cells originate in lymph nodes was framed as consistent with a hypothesis rather than directly demonstrated.

Deletion took 5 bases off V and 10 bases off J, with a span of 6 bases between the germline ends. Its CDR3 holds 10 amino acids, cysteine through phenylalanine. Only CDR3 DNA remains: 30 bases, in frame from the first base. CDR1 and CDR2 are drawn from the germline V gene: SGHVS, FQNEAQ. The sequenced material came from axillary lymph node tissue. The V and J segments used are TRBV7-8 and TRBJ2-1, with the D gene not confidently named. This receptor was obtained from a female donor with breast cancer. Some clones in this sample may be carry-over from other donors' samples. The CDR3 loop reads CASSDGEQFF. The nucleotide sequence reads TGTGCCAGCAGCGACGGAGAGCAGTTCTTC.